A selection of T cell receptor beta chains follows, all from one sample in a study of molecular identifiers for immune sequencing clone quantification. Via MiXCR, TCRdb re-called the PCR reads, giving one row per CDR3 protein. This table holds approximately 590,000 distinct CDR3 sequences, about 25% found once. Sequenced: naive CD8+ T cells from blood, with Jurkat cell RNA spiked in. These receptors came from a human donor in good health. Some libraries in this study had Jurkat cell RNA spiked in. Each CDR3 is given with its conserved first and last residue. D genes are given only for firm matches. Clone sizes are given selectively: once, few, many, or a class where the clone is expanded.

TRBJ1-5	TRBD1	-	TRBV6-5	TGTGCCAGCAGTACAGGGGTCCATATCAATCAGCCCCAGCATTTT	CASSTGVHINQPQHF
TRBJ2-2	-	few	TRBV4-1	TGCGCCAGCAGCCCCCCCGGGACCTACACCGGGGAGCTGTTTTTT	CASSPPGTYTGELFF
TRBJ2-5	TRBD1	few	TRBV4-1	TGCGCCAGCAGACACGTCGGACAGGGGTCGGGCGAAGAGACCCAGTACTTC	CASRHVGQGSGEETQYF
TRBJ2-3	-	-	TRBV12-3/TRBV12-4	TGTGCCAGCAGTCTTCGGCAGGGGAACACAGATACGCAGTATTTT	CASSLRQGNTDTQYF
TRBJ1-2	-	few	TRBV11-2	TGTGCCAGCAGCCCCCCGCTCACCTTC	CASSPPLTF
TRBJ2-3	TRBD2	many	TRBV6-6	TGTGCCAGCAGTTACTCGATTCTACGGGGGGGAGACACAGATACGCAGTATTTT	CASSYSILRGGDTDTQYF
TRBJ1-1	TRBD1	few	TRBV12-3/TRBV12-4	TGTGCCAGCAGTTTAACCGGACAGGTGCGTCCCCAGAACACTGAAGCTTTCTTT	CASSLTGQVRPQNTEAFF
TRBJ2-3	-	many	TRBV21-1	TGTGCCAGCAGCAAAGGCGGGACAGATACGCAGTATTTT	CASSKGGTDTQYF
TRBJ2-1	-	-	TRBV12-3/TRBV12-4	TGTGCCAGCAGTCCCTTGGGCAGCTGCAATGAGCAGTTCTTC	CASSPLGSCNEQFF
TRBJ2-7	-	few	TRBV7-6	TGTGCCAGCAGCTTAGCCGGTAACGGGCAGTACTTC	CASSLAGNGQYF
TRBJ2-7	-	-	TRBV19	TGTGCCAGTAGTATCTCATCAACTTCCTACGAGCAGTACTTC	CASSISSTSYEQYF
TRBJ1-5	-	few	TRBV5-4	TGTGCCAGCAGCTTTGATTTCAATCAGCCCCAGCATTTT	CASSFDFNQPQHF
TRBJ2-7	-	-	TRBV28	TGTGCCAGCAGTTTTAGGGCAGGACCAAGGCAGCAGTACTTC	CASSFRAGPRQQYF
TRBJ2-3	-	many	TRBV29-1	TGCAGCGTCGAACCCTTGGATACGCAGTATTTT	CSVEPLDTQYF
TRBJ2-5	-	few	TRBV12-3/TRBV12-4	TGTGCCAGCAGCACCGGTGCGGGGGCTATCGTGGGAGAGACCCAGTACTTC	CASSTGAGAIVGETQYF
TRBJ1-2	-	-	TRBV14	TGTGCCAGCAGCCACGCCACCGGACAGCTAAGCTATGGCTACACCTTC	CASSHATGQLSYGYTF
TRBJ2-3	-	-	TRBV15	TGTGCCACCAGCAGAGAAGGAAGGGGCGCGTCAGATACGCAGTATTTT	CATSREGRGASDTQYF
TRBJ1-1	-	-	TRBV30	TGTGCCTGGAGCCGACGAGGATCTGGCACTGAAGCTTTCTTT	CAWSRRGSGTEAFF
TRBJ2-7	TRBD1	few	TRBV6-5	TGTGCCAGCAGTTATAAAGCGACAGGGGGAAACTACGAGCAGTACTTC	CASSYKATGGNYEQYF
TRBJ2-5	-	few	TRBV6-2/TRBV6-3	TGTGCCAGCAGTTTATCCTGGGAGACCCAGTACTTC	CASSLSWETQYF
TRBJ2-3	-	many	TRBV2	TGTGCCAGCAGTGTCACTAGCTCAGATACGCAGTATTTT	CASSVTSSDTQYF
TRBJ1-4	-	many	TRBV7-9	TGTGCCAGCAGCCCCTCAGGGCTAAGGGAAAAACTGTTTTTT	CASSPSGLREKLFF
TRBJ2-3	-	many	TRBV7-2	TGTGCCAGCAGCTTTTTAGTGGTGGGAATTAGCACAGATACGCAGTATTTT	CASSFLVVGISTDTQYF
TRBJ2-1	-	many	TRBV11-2	TGTGCCAGCAGCTCCGAGAGCCTGGGCTACAATGAGCAGTTCTTC	CASSSESLGYNEQFF
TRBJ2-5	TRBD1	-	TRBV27	TGTGCCAGCAGTTTACGACAGGGGGTCGGGACTTGGGAGACCCAGTACTTC	CASSLRQGVGTWETQYF
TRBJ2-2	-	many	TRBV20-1	TGCAGTGCTAGAGCTGAGCCCCACACCGGGGAGCTGTTTTTT	CSARAEPHTGELFF
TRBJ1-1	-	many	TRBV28	TGTGCCAGCAGTTTATCGGGGGGGCAAGAAGCTTTCTTT	CASSLSGGQEAFF
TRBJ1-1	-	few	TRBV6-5	TGTGCCAGCCAGGCGGGTGCAACTGAAGCTTTCTTT	CASQAGATEAFF
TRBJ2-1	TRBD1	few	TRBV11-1	TGTGCCAGCAGCCACGGGACAGGGGGCTCCCATGAGCAGTTCTTC	CASSHGTGGSHEQFF
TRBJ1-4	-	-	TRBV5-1	TGCGCCAGCAGCTCGCGGAGTAATGAATTACTGTTATTT	CASSSRSNELLLF
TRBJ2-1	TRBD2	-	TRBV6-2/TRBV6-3	TGTGCCAGCAGTTCCGGTCTAGCGGGGATTTCTTACAATGAGCAGTTCTTC	CASSSGLAGISYNEQFF
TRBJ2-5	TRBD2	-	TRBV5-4	TGTGCCAGCAGCCCCATGGGTGCCTGGGGGGGGGAAGAGACCCAGTACTTC	CASSPMGAWGGEETQYF
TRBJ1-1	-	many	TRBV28	TGTGCCAGCAGTTTATCTGTCAGGGGTTGGGGAATGAACACTGAAGCTTTCTTT	CASSLSVRGWGMNTEAFF
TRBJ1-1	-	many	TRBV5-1	TGCGCCAGCCATCAAATGGGACACACTGAAGCTTTCTTT	CASHQMGHTEAFF
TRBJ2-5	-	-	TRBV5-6	TGTGCCAGCAGCTTCACAGCCTGGGCACAAGAGACCCAGTACTTC	CASSFTAWAQETQYF
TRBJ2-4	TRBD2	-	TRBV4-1	TGCGCCAGCAGCCATACTAGCGGGAACATTCAGTACTTC	CASSHTSGNIQYF
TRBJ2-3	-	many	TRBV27	TGTGCCAGCAGAGTCTGGGATACGCAGTATTTT	CASRVWDTQYF
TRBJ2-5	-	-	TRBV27	TGTGGCAGCAAAGACAGGTTACAAGAGACCCAGTACTTC	CGSKDRLQETQYF
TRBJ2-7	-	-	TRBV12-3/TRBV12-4	TGTGCCAGCAGTCTACCACTAGCTGCTAAGAACGCGCAGTACTTC	CASSLPLAAKNAQYF
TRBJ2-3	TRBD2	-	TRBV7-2	TGTGCCAGCAGCTTTGGAGCGGGAGGGCCCAGAGATACGCAGTATTTT	CASSFGAGGPRDTQYF
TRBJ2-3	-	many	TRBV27	TGTGCCAGCAGCTTCGCTACAACCGTTAGCACAGATACGCAGTATTTT	CASSFATTVSTDTQYF
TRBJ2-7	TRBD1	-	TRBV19	TGTGCCAGTAGTCCAGCCGGGACAGCTTCCTACGAGCAGTACTTC	CASSPAGTASYEQYF
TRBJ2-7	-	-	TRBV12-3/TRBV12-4	TGTACCAGCAGTTTAGTGGGACCAGACGAGCAGTACTTC	CTSSLVGPDEQYF
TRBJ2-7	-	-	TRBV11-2	TGTGCCAGCAGCTTAATTGACGGTGTCCCCTCCTACGAGCAGTACTTC	CASSLIDGVPSYEQYF
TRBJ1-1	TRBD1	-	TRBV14	TGTGCCAGCAGCCATCGTTCCGGACAGGGAGACACTGAAGCTTTCTTT	CASSHRSGQGDTEAFF
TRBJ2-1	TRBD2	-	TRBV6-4	TGTGCCAGCAGTGACCCACCGGGACTAGCATTCGATGAGCAGCTCTTC	CASSDPPGLAFDEQLF
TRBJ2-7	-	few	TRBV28	TGTGCCAGCAGTTGGGGGGGGGACAGCTACGAGCAGTACTTC	CASSWGGDSYEQYF
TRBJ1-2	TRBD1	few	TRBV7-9	TGTGCCAGCAGCCAGACAGGGCCACAGGGTGGCTACACCTTC	CASSQTGPQGGYTF
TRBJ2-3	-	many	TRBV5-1	TGCGCCAGCAGCCTTATGGGAGATACGCAGTATTTT	CASSLMGDTQYF
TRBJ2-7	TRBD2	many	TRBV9	TGTGCCAGCAGCGTAGGGTCGGGAGGTTACGAGCAGTACTTC	CASSVGSGGYEQYF
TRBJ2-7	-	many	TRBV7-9	TGTGCCAGCAGCTTAGCATCGGGCCACGAGCAGTACTTC	CASSLASGHEQYF
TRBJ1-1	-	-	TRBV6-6	TGTGCCAGCAGTTATGGACCGGGACCGGAAGCTTTCTTT	CASSYGPGPEAFF
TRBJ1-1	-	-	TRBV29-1	TGCAGCGTTGACCTGGGGGGGGCCTACACTGAAGCTTTCTTT	CSVDLGGAYTEAFF
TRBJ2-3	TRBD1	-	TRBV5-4	TGTGCCAGCAGTACAGGACAGGGTCGTCCTGCGCAGTATTTT	CASSTGQGRPAQYF
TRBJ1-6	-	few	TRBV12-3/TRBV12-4	TGTGCCAGCAGTACGCCAGGGGCTGGGAATTCACCCCTCCACTTT	CASSTPGAGNSPLHF
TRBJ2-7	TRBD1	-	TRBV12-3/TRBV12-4	TGTGCCAGCAGTGCGAGACAGGGACCCAGAACCTACGAGCAGTACTTC	CASSARQGPRTYEQYF
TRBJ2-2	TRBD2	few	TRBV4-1	TGCGCCAGCAGTATAGCGGGGGGGCCTAACACCGGGGAGCTGTTTTTT	CASSIAGGPNTGELFF
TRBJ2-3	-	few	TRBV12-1	TGTGCCAGCAGCTTCGGGGGGCTAGATACGCAGTATTTT	CASSFGGLDTQYF
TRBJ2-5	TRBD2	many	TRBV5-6	TGTGCCAGCAGCTTGGCCGCGGGAGTACGGGAGACCCAGTACTTC	CASSLAAGVRETQYF